This T cell receptor beta chain appears in the sequencing data of a study of T cell changes during pregnancy in multiple sclerosis. Losses at the gene ends were 0 bases for V and 2 bases for J; bases not matched to a gene: 7. The CDR3 runs to 17 residues. Germline V gene sequence: CDR1 SGHRS, CDR2 YFSETQ. Sequencing was performed with immunoSEQ multiplex PCR; in TCRdb, only in-frame clones are kept and a portion is missing. Of 78,000 or so clones in the sample, about 90% are singletons; the top ten hold 2.6%. In this sample, this clone turned up once. This TCR was recovered from a female donor with multiple sclerosis, enrolled in a pregnancy study. Sample: peripheral blood, taken before pregnancy. The V call is TRBV5-1, the J call TRBJ2-5; TRBD2 matches 10 bases. The CDR3 region is CASSLDPAGGRQETQYF. For the CDR3, the DNA is TGCGCCAGCAGCTTGGACCCAGCGGGAGGGCGGCAAGAGACCCAGTACTTC.